This T cell receptor beta chain was found in a study of cytomegalovirus exposure and HLA in healthy donors. Assay used: immunoSEQ multiplex PCR; TCRdb lists only in-frame clones, some missing. In the table there are about 56,000 clones, 85% to 95% of which are singletons. CDR3 length: 13 residues. CDR1 is PRHDT and CDR2 is FYEKMQ in the germline V gene (reference sequence). The V end lost 1 base, the J end lost 6 bases, and 10 bases lay between the germline ends. The donors were part of the approximately 130-subject validation cohort, which stood apart from the roughly 670-subject first cohort. Sequencing was performed on PBMCs. This TCR derives from a man between 18 and 35 years old in good health and CMV-seronegative. The chain has TRBV13 and TRBJ2-7; D might be TRBD1 (6 bases). The CDR3, as DNA: TGTGCCAGCAGCTTAGAGGGGGATGCCGAGCAGTACTTC. Amino acid sequence: CASSLEGDAEQYF. Looking up the rest from reference TRBV13 and TRBJ2-7 gives the full variable domain: AAGVIQSPRHLIKEKRETATLKCYPIPRHDTVYWYQQGPGQDPQFLISFYEKMQSDKGSIPDRFSAQQFSDYHSELNMSSLELGDSALYFCASSLEGDAEQYFGPGTRLTVT.